This T cell receptor (beta chain) is drawn from a study of blood T cell repertoires in COVID-19. Study in general: COVID-19 samples collected from the United States, Italy and Spain covered acute and convalescent phases. Nucleic acid was either cDNA or gDNA, and it came from T cells, B-cell-depleted T cells, or PBMCs.

The authors' processing: It was from reference gene primer amplification that nucleated cell counts were estimated. TCRdb's copy holds only in-frame clones and misses some; the assay was immunoSEQ multiplex PCR. The V and J calls and the clone size are those of that table, but D and trimming were determined from the DNA. The sample carries about 150,000 clones, more than 65% recorded once. V shed 4 bases and J shed 5 bases, with 9 bases lying between them. The CDR3 is 12 residues long. CDR1 and CDR2 (germline): SGHKS, YYEKEE (reference sequence). The rearrangement links TRBV5-5 to TRBJ1-2; the D gene is possibly TRBD1 (6 bases). Sequenced input: peripheral blood. The sequence was collected from a woman aged 45-65 years with acute or convalescent COVID-19. CDR3 DNA: TGTGCCAGCAGCCCCGGGACATATGGCTACACCTTC. Its protein product is CASSPGTYGYTF.